Listed here are 19 T cell receptor beta chains from one sample, sequenced in a study of PD-1 blockade in mismatch repair-deficient tumors. Sequenced by immunoSEQ multiplex PCR; TCRdb stores in-frame clones only, minus some. The data show approximately 37,000 clones, around 84% seen once. The source was peripheral blood, collected 76 weeks after starting pembrolizumab. The source is an adult with mismatch repair-deficient cancer.

This clone was recorded once. The chain is built from TRBV29-1 and TRBJ2-1; D is unclear. Germline V gene sequence: CDR1 SQVTM, CDR2 ANQGSEA. V gave up 6 bases and J gave up 3 bases, with 18 bases separating them. There are 15 residues in the CDR3. Here the CDR3 DNA reads TGCAGCGTCCCGGGCGGAAGAAACTTCTACAATGAGCAGTTCTTC. Its translation: CSVPGGRNFYNEQFF.

CDR3 in DNA: TGCGCCAGCAGCCAAGATAAGGGCAACTATGGCTACACCTTC. Translation: CASSQDKGNYGYTF. This sequence joins TRBV4-1 and TRBJ1-2; D call uncertain. With 0 bases removed from V and 2 bases from J, the gap between germline ends came to 7 bases. This CDR3 is built from 14 residues. The V gene's germline CDR1 is MGHRA and CDR2 YSYEKL.

J is TRBJ2-2 and V is TRBV11-2; 11 positions match TRBD2. V lost 6 bases, J lost 3 bases, and 6 bases stayed unmatched. The CDR3 is made up of 16 amino acids. CDR1 SGHAT and CDR2 FQNNGV come from the germline V gene. The CDR3 sequence is CASRPTSGTYTGELFF. The CDR3 DNA follows: TGTGCCAGCAGGCCGACTAGCGGGACCTACACCGGGGAGCTGTTTTTT.

Only one count was recorded for this clone. The chain carries TRBV2 and TRBJ2-5; possibly TRBD2 for D (7 bases). Trimming stripped 0 bases from V and 5 bases from J, with 19 bases between. Germline loops: CDR1 SNHLY, CDR2 FYNNEI. This CDR3 has 17 residues. The CDR3 DNA is TGTGCCAGCAGTGAAGCGAGTAGGGGGGGCCCAGGGGAGACCCAGTACTTC. Protein product: CASSEASRGGPGETQYF.

This rearrangement joins TRBV5-6 to TRBJ1-2; TRBD1 matches at 7 bases. J was trimmed by 8 bases and V by 4 bases; bases with no gene match: 5. Germline V lookup: CDR1 SGHDT, CDR2 YYEEEE. This CDR3 contains 12 residues. CDR3: CASSTRQGGYTF. CDR3 sequence (DNA): TGTGCCAGCAGCACTAGACAGGGAGGCTACACCTTC.

The chain has TRBV28 and TRBJ1-3; TRBD1 aligns across 7 bases. CDR3 size: 16 residues. Germline V gives CDR1 MDHEN, CDR2 SYDVKM. V lost 6 bases, J lost 5 bases, and 13 bases stayed unmatched. CDR3 DNA sequence: TGTGCCAGCAGACCGCGAGACAGGGAGTCTCGAAACACCATATATTTT. It encodes CASRPRDRESRNTIYF.

This clone was seen a single time. The genes are TRBV4-1 and TRBJ2-1; 7 bases fit TRBD2. The J segment lost 5 bases and the V segment lost 3 bases, leaving 7 bases of the junction unmatched. The CDR3 is 15 residues long. Germline CDR1 MGHRA, CDR2 YSYEKL. The CDR3 sequence is CASSQLLAENNEQFF. The CDR3 DNA reads as TGCGCCAGCAGCCAGCTCCTAGCGGAGAACAATGAGCAGTTCTTC.

The CDR3 here is CASSLRPYNQPQHF. The CDR3 bases are TGTGCCAGCAGCTTAAGGCCTTACAATCAGCCCCAGCATTTT. The gene calls are TRBV7-2 and TRBJ1-5; unclear D gene. The CDR3 contains 14 residues. Germline CDR1 reads SGHTA; CDR2 reads FQGNSA. The V end lost 2 bases, the J end lost 3 bases, and 8 bases lay between the germline ends.

V is TRBV5-1 and J is TRBJ2-3; 9 positions match TRBD2. The germline gives CDR1 SGHRS, CDR2 YFSETQ. V lost 4 bases, J lost 4 bases, and 7 bases stayed unmatched. This CDR3 spans 15 amino acids. CDR3 coding DNA: TGCGCCAGCAGCACTGTAGCGGGAGTCGCAGATACGCAGTATTTT. Translated: CASSTVAGVADTQYF.

The chain combines TRBV5-1 with TRBJ2-6, with D unresolved. V was shortened by 1 base and J by 0 bases, with 8 bases between the two germline ends. This CDR3 has 16 amino acids. The germline CDR1 and CDR2 sequences are SGHRS and YFSETQ. The DNA of the CDR3 is TGCGCCAGCAGCTTGATAAGGGCCTCTGGGGCCAACGTCCTGACTTTC. Translation: CASSLIRASGANVLTF.

This sequence joins TRBV30 and TRBJ2-7; TRBD1 aligns across 10 bases. Germline CDR1 GTSNPN, CDR2 SVGIG (reference sequence). The CDR3 loop spans 18 amino acids. Trimming removed 3 bases from V and 6 bases from J; junction bases left unmatched: 20. The CDR3 loop reads CAWSPIGPPGQGGTEQYF. CDR3 coding DNA: TGTGCCTGGAGCCCTATCGGGCCCCCCGGACAGGGGGGTACCGAGCAGTACTTC. Using reference TRBV30 and TRBJ2-7 for the parts outside the CDR3, the full variable domain is SQTIHQWPATLVQPVGSPLSLECTVEGTSNPNLYWYRQAAGRGLQLLFYSVGIGQISSEVPQNLSASRPQDRQFILSSKKLLLSDSGFYLCAWSPIGPPGQGGTEQYFGPGTRLTVT.

The CDR3 region has the DNA TGCAGCGTTGACGGACGGTCGGGGGGGAACACTGAAGCTTTCTTT. Amino acids: CSVDGRSGGNTEAFF. The V and J genes are TRBV29-1 and TRBJ1-1; D possibly corresponds to TRBD1 (5 bases). CDR1 is SQVTM, CDR2 ANQGSEA, per germline. The CDR3 has 15 amino acids. Trimming stripped 3 bases from V and 1 base from J, with 15 bases between.

The rearrangement links TRBV11-2 to TRBJ1-1, with TRBD1 identical over 7 bases. The length of the CDR3 is 16 residues. Germline V CDR1 and CDR2: SGHAT, FQNNGV. V was pared by 5 bases and J by 3 bases, with 12 bases of the junction left unmatched. The CDR3 DNA is TGTGCCAGCAGCCCTCGGACAGGTATGTTGTACACTGAAGCTTTCTTT. Protein sequence: CASSPRTGMLYTEAFF.

The gene calls are TRBV15 and TRBJ2-1; 10 bases align to TRBD2. CDR3 size: 16 residues. J was trimmed by 6 bases and V by 5 bases; bases with no gene match: 10. Germline V gene sequence: CDR1 LNHNV, CDR2 YYDKDF (reference sequence). This CDR3 reads CATSPRLAGFTNEQFF. The CDR3 DNA sequence: TGTGCCACCAGCCCAAGACTAGCGGGTTTTACCAATGAGCAGTTCTTC.

The V call is TRBV13, the J call TRBJ1-5; TRBD1 aligns across 8 bases. V was pared by 3 bases and J by 3 bases, with 7 bases of the junction left unmatched. Looked up from germline, CDR1 is PRHDT and CDR2 is FYEKMQ (reference sequence). The CDR3 spans 16 residues. The CDR3 nucleotides read TGTGCCAGCAGCTTCTCCGGGACAGGCCACAATCAGCCCCAGCATTTT. As protein: CASSFSGTGHNQPQHF.

This clone was counted a single time. The chain joins TRBV6-5 to TRBJ2-5; 7 bases are a match to TRBD1. Germline trimming cut 6 bases from V and 5 bases from J; bases unmatched to any gene: 12. The CDR3 consists of 15 residues. CDR1 is MNHEY and CDR2 is SVGAGI in the germline V gene. CDR3 sequence: CASSDGQAWWETQYF. The CDR3 DNA follows: TGTGCCAGCAGCGACGGACAGGCTTGGTGGGAGACCCAGTACTTC.

This chain uses TRBV4-1 with TRBJ1-1; D ambiguous. The germline V gene encodes CDR1 MGHRA and CDR2 YSYEKL. This CDR3 spans 14 amino acids. Trimming stripped 4 bases from V and 0 bases from J, with 9 bases between. CDR3 loop: CASSLQEMNTEAFF. The DNA for the CDR3 is TGCGCCAGCAGCCTTCAAGAAATGAACACTGAAGCTTTCTTT.

CDR3 nucleotides: TGTGCCAGCAAACGGGAAACTGAAGCTTTCTTT. Translated: CASKRETEAFF. V and J are TRBV2 and TRBJ1-1; D uncertain. V lost 7 bases to trimming and J lost 5 bases, with 8 bases between them. The CDR3 spans 11 residues. CDR1 is SNHLY, CDR2 FYNNEI, per germline.

This chain links TRBV7-9 with TRBJ2-7; 9 nucleotides align to TRBD2. The CDR3 is 15 residues long. The J segment lost 6 bases and the V segment lost 0 bases, leaving 6 bases of the junction unmatched. Germline values: CDR1 SEHNR, CDR2 FQNEAQ (reference sequence). The CDR3 region is CASSLAKRGASEQYF. DNA of the CDR3: TGTGCCAGCAGCTTAGCGAAGCGGGGGGCTTCCGAGCAGTACTTC.